These 15 T cell receptor beta chains came from one sample sequenced in a study of T cell responses to AZD1222 COVID-19 vaccine. This table comes from immunoSEQ multiplex PCR, and its TCRdb copy is limited to in-frame clones, with some not included. The repertoire holds roughly 130,000 clones, with around 94% as singletons. The starting material was peripheral blood, obtained on day 0 of AZD1222 vaccination. These receptors were obtained from an adult in good health.

The genes are TRBV28 and TRBJ2-6, with TRBD1 matching over 9 bases. The germline V gene encodes CDR1 MDHEN and CDR2 SYDVKM. The CDR3 spans 17 residues. The trim removed 4 bases at V and 2 bases at J, leaving 6 bases unmatched. The DNA of the CDR3 is TGTGCCAGCAGTTCCCCGGGACAGGGTGCTGGGGCCAACGTCCTGACTTTC. Protein sequence: CASSSPGQGAGANVLTF.

The rearrangement uses TRBV7-9 and TRBJ1-2; 8 nucleotides agree with TRBD1. With 6 bases clipped from V and 0 bases from J, the junction kept 6 bases outside the gene matches. CDR1 is SEHNR and CDR2 is FQNEAQ in the germline V gene (reference sequence). The CDR3 length is 15 residues. DNA of the CDR3: TGTGCCAGCAGTCAGACAGGGGCGGCTAACTATGGCTACACCTTC. Protein sequence: CASSQTGAANYGYTF.

The chain recombines TRBV30 with TRBJ1-1; D possibly corresponds to TRBD1 (5 bases). Trimming took off 2 bases at V and 11 bases at J, with 15 bases between the two ends. The CDR3 runs to 12 residues. Germline V gene sequence: CDR1 GTSNPN, CDR2 SVGIG (reference sequence). This CDR3 is CAWSLGPTDAFF. The CDR3 DNA is TGTGCCTGGAGTCTGGGACCTACGGATGCTTTCTTT.

The V and J genes are TRBV5-1 and TRBJ1-5; tentative D call: TRBD1 (5 bases). This CDR3 contains 14 residues. Germline assignment: CDR1 SGHRS and CDR2 YFSETQ. Trimming took 5 bases from V and 3 from J, leaving 12 bases between them. DNA of the CDR3: TGCGCCAGCAGACAGGACATCTTCAATCAGCCCCAGCATTTT. It specifies CASRQDIFNQPQHF.

The gene calls are TRBV9 and TRBJ2-3, with D maybe TRBD2 (5 bases). V lost 0 bases and J lost 2, with 10 bases in between. Per germline, CDR1 SGDLS and CDR2 YYNGEE. The CDR3 extends over 15 amino acids. CDR3 sequence: CASSVGPGITDTQYF. In DNA form, the CDR3 reads TGTGCCAGCAGCGTAGGTCCGGGAATCACAGATACGCAGTATTTT.

The V gene is TRBV6-1, the J gene TRBJ1-2; TRBD1 aligns across 8 bases. The CDR3 covers 18 residues. Looked up from germline, CDR1 is MNHNS and CDR2 is SASEGT. V was pared by 3 bases and J by 4 bases, with 16 bases of the junction left unmatched. The CDR3 nucleotides are TGTGCCAGCAGTGACAACCAAGCGTCATGGACAGGGACCTATGGCTACACCTTC. Translating gives CASSDNQASWTGTYGYTF.

The V and J genes are TRBV11-2 and TRBJ1-4, with TRBD1 matching 9 bases. CDR3 size: 15 residues. Germline values: CDR1 SGHAT, CDR2 FQNNGV. J was trimmed by 9 bases and V by 3 bases; bases with no gene match: 8. Written as DNA, the CDR3 is TGTGCCAGCAGCTTTGGGGGGACAGGGATTAAAAAACTGTTTTTT. Translating gives CASSFGGTGIKKLFF.

The chain joins TRBV19 to TRBJ2-1; D possibly uses TRBD1 or TRBD2 (5 bases each). The CDR3 totals 13 residues. CDR1 and CDR2 (germline): LNHDA, SQIVND (reference sequence). V was shortened by 6 bases and J by 4 bases, with 10 bases between the two germline ends. The CDR3 loop is CASSLGRYNEQFF. CDR3 sequence (DNA): TGTGCCAGTAGCTTGGGACGGTACAATGAGCAGTTCTTC.

V usage is TRBV10-3 and J usage is TRBJ2-1; the D gene is possibly TRBD1 (5 bases). V was shortened by 0 bases and J by 8 bases, with 14 bases between the two germline ends. The CDR3 runs to 15 residues. Germline CDR1 is ENHRY and CDR2 is SYGVKD. CDR3 sequence: CAISESLGAQDEQFF. The CDR3 bases are TGTGCCATCAGTGAGTCGCTAGGGGCCCAGGATGAGCAGTTCTTC.

V is TRBV6-2 or TRBV6-3 and J is TRBJ2-7, with unresolved D. CDR3 length: 11 amino acids. Between the trimmed V and J ends, which lost 8 bases and 7 bases, there was a span of 12 bases. Germline V gene sequence: CDR1 MNHEY, CDR2 SVGEGT. The CDR3 region is CASGWGGEQYV. CDR3 nucleotides: TGTGCCAGCGGTTGGGGTGGAGAGCAGTACGTC.

This chain links TRBV6-5 with TRBJ1-2; a possible D gene is TRBD1 (5 bases). Looked up from germline, CDR1 is MNHEY and CDR2 is SVGAGI. Trimming removed 2 bases from V and 0 bases from J, with 7 bases in between. CDR3 size: 14 residues. This chain's CDR3 is CASSYGGSNYGYTF. The CDR3 bases are TGTGCCAGCAGTTACGGGGGTTCTAACTATGGCTACACCTTC.

The chain combines TRBV4-1 with TRBJ1-4; D remains unclear. The V gene's germline CDR1 is MGHRA and CDR2 YSYEKL. The V end lost 4 bases, the J end lost 0 bases, and 12 bases lay between the germline ends. The CDR3 is 16 amino acids. The chain's CDR3 is CASSPPRKATNEKLFF. The CDR3 nucleotides are TGCGCCAGCAGCCCGCCCCGGAAGGCAACTAATGAAAAACTGTTTTTT.

This clone was observed a few times. The CDR3 here is CAREGLAGAESSYEQYV. DNA for the CDR3: TGTGCCAGAGAAGGACTAGCGGGGGCAGAAAGCTCCTACGAGCAGTACGTC. V gene TRBV6-4 combines with J gene TRBJ2-7; 13 positions match TRBD2. The J segment lost 0 bases and the V segment lost 9 bases, leaving 11 bases of the junction unmatched. This CDR3 spans 17 amino acids. Germline V gene data show CDR1 as MRHNA and CDR2 as SNTAGT.

This clone was counted a single time. CDR3 sequence reads: CASSYSGEQYF. In nucleotides, the CDR3 is TGTGCCAGCAGTTACTCTGGCGAGCAGTACTTC. The chain joins TRBV6-5 to TRBJ2-7; no definite D call. This CDR3 region has 11 residues. Per germline, CDR1 MNHEY and CDR2 SVGAGI. V lost 0 bases and J 6 bases, leaving 3 bases between the germline ends.

Only a few counts were recorded for this clone. V usage is TRBV7-6 and J usage is TRBJ2-1; D uncertain. V was clipped by 1 base and J by 2 bases, with 6 bases between them. The CDR3 runs 14 residues. Germline V gene data show CDR1 as SGHVS and CDR2 as FNYEAQ. The CDR3 region has the DNA TGTGCCAGCAGCTTAGATTTGCCCTACAATGAGCAGTTCTTC. Amino acid sequence: CASSLDLPYNEQFF. Full variable domain (remainder filled in from reference TRBV7-6 and TRBJ2-1): GAGVSQSPRYKVTKRGQDVALRCDPISGHVSLYWYRQALGQGPEFLTYFNYEAQQDKSGLPNDRFSAERPEGSISTLTIQRTEQRDSAMYRCASSLDLPYNEQFFGPGTRLTVL.